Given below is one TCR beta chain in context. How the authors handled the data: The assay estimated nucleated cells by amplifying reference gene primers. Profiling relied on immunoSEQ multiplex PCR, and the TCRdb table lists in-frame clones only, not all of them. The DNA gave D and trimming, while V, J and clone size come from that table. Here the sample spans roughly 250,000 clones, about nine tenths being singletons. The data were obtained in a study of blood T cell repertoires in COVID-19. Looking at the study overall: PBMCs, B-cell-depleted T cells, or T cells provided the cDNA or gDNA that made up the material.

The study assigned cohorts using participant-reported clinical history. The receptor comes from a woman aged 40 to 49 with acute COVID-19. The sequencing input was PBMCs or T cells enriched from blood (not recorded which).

In DNA form, the CDR3 reads TGTGCCAGCAGTTATACAGGGGGCACAAGGGAGCAGTACTTC. It specifies CASSYTGGTREQYF. The chain couples TRBV7-2 to TRBJ2-7; 9 bases align to TRBD1. There are 14 residues in the CDR3. V lost 6 bases, J lost 7 bases, and 10 bases stayed unmatched. Per the germline V gene, CDR1 is SGHTA and CDR2 is FQGNSA. The full variable domain, completed using reference TRBV7-2 and TRBJ2-7, is GAGVSQSPSNKVTEKGKDVELRCDPISGHTALYWYRQSLGQGLEFLIYFQGNSAPDKSGLPSDRFSAERTGGSVSTLTIQRTQQEDSAVYLCASSYTGGTREQYFGPGTRLTVT.